This T cell receptor beta chain emerged from a study of cytotoxic CD8 clonotypes in ibrutinib-treated CLL. The study's findings and limits: There were differences in sampling times between sustained-remission and progressing patients. Circulating CD8+ T-cell counts were tracked by baseline clonality, which exceeded that of age-matched healthy donors.

Using immunoSEQ multiplex PCR, the repertoire was profiled, and TCRdb retains in-frame clones only, with some absent. The top ten hold 32% of the sample, which has over 75,000 clones, about 78% seen once. V trimming: 4 bases; J trimming: 9 bases; junction bases outside the gene matches: 7. The CDR3 contains 15 residues. CDR1 LNHDA and CDR2 SQIVND come from the germline V gene (reference sequence). Of note for this clone: Antigen: not known.

The source of this sequence is a human donor with chronic lymphocytic leukemia. The specimen was PBMCs, collected after 12 months of ibrutinib treatment. The V and J genes are TRBV19 and TRBJ2-1, with 12 bases that match TRBD2. DNA for the CDR3: TGTGCCAGTAGTACACCTAGCGGGGGGGCAGGTGAGCAGTTCTTC. Translation gives CASSTPSGGAGEQFF.